Presented here are 5 T cell receptor beta chains from one specimen sequenced in a study of blood T cell repertoires in COVID-19. Produced via immunoSEQ multiplex PCR; TCRdb's table is partial and in-frame only. The sample includes around 80,000 clones, 60% to 75% of them seen just once. Sequencing was carried out using peripheral blood. The receptors here all came from a man aged 45 to 65 with active or convalescent COVID-19.

The gene calls are TRBV3-1 (or the pseudogene TRBV3-2) and TRBJ2-2, with TRBD2 matching over 11 bases. After removal of 4 bases from V and 7 bases from J, the junction contained 8 bases not matched to a gene. Germline CDR1 LGHDT, CDR2 YNNKEL (reference sequence). The CDR3 consists of 16 residues. CDR3: CASSLSSGGPGGELFF. The CDR3 DNA follows: TGTGCCAGCAGCCTTTCTAGCGGGGGGCCAGGCGGGGAGCTGTTTTTT.

Only a few counts were recorded for this clone. The CDR3 DNA reads TGTGCCAGCCGCAGGGCCCCTAGTATTAGCAATCAGCCCCAGCATTTT. It codes for CASRRAPSISNQPQHF. The rearrangement joins TRBV19 to TRBJ1-5; tentative D call: TRBD1 (5 bases). Germline V CDR1 and CDR2: LNHDA, SQIVND (reference sequence). CDR3 length: 16 residues. The ends were cut back, 9 bases at V and 0 bases at J, with 18 bases in the middle. Together with reference TRBV19 and TRBJ1-5, the CDR3 gives the full variable domain: DGGITQSPKYLFRKEGQNVTLSCEQNLNHDAMYWYRQDPGQGLRLIYYSQIVNDFQKGDIAEGYSVSREKKESFPLTVTSAQKNPTAFYLCASRRAPSISNQPQHFGDGTRLSIL.

The chain joins TRBV7-8 to TRBJ1-5; tentative D call: TRBD1 (5 bases). The V gene's germline CDR1 is SGHVS and CDR2 FQNEAQ. The CDR3 contains 18 residues. V dropped 0 bases and J dropped 1 base, with 16 bases sitting between them. The CDR3 protein is CASSLARQRGGSNQPQHF. CDR3 nucleotides: TGTGCCAGCAGCTTAGCGAGGCAAAGGGGAGGGAGCAATCAGCCCCAGCATTTT.

This clone was seen more than once but under ten times. The chain joins TRBV5-1 to TRBJ1-5, with D unresolved. This CDR3 is 15 amino acids long. Between the trimmed V and J ends, which lost 0 bases and 1 base, there was a span of 8 bases. From germline, CDR1 is SGHRS and CDR2 YFSETQ. This chain's CDR3 is CASSLDGESNQPQHF. The CDR3 DNA reads TGCGCCAGCAGCTTGGATGGGGAGAGCAATCAGCCCCAGCATTTT.

This sequence joins TRBV5-1 and TRBJ2-7; 7 nucleotides agree with TRBD1. The trim removed 4 bases at V and 7 bases at J, leaving 2 bases unmatched. Germline CDR1 reads SGHRS; CDR2 reads YFSETQ. This CDR3 region has 11 residues. CDR3 nucleotide sequence: TGCGCCAGCAGCACGGGACAGGAGCAGTACTTC. Protein: CASSTGQEQYF.